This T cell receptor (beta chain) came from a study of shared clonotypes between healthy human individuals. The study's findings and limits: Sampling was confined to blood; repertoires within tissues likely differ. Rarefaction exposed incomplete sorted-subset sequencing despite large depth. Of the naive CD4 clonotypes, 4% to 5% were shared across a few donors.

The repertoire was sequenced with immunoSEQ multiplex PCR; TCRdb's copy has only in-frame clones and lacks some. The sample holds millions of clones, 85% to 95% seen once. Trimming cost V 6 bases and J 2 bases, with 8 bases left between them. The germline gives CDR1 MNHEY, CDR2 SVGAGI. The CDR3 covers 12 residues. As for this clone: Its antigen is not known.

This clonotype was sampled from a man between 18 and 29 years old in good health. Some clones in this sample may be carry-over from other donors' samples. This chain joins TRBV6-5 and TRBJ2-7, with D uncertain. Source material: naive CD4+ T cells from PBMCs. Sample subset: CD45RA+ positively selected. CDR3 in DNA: TGTGCCAGCAGCCCAAAACCCTACGAGCAGTACTTC. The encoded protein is CASSPKPYEQYF.